This is a list of T cell receptor beta chains from one sample in a study of HIV-infected patients and healthy controls. In TCRdb, the 5' RACE reads were re-called with MiXCR into one record per CDR3 protein. The sample carries around 64,000 distinct CDR3 sequences, roughly 16% recorded once. Sequencing input: CD4+ T cells from blood. The receptors were gathered from a human donor in good health. The CDR3 runs from the conserved cysteine through the conserved F or W. The D gene is left open where the match is weak. A clone size is listed for some rows: how often the clone was seen (once, few, many), or a class if it is expanded.

v_call	j_call	clone_size	cdr3_length	d_call	cdr3_aa	cdr3_nt
TRBV18	TRBJ2-2	few	16	.	CASSPTGDPNTGELFF	TGTGCCAGCTCACCAACGGGGGACCCCAACACCGGGGAGCTGTTTTTT
TRBV28	TRBJ2-7	.	16	TRBD1	CASSPGTGGRAYEQYF	TGTGCCAGCAGTCCCGGGACAGGGGGTCGCGCCTACGAGCAGTACTTC
TRBV28	TRBJ1-5	.	16	.	CASSPGTGLPYQPQHF	TGTGCCAGCAGTCCGGGAACAGGCCTCCCTTATCAGCCCCAGCATTTT
TRBV7-2	TRBJ1-6	few	15	TRBD1	CASSTRTGSNSPLHF	TGTGCCAGCAGCACCCGGACAGGGAGTAATTCACCCCTCCACTTT
TRBV5-1	TRBJ2-7	few	15	TRBD1	CASSLEGADRHEQYF	TGCGCCAGCAGCTTGGAGGGGGCGGATAGACACGAGCAGTACTTC
TRBV2	TRBJ2-2	many	11	.	CATRNTGELFF	TGTGCCACCCGAAACACCGGGGAGCTGTTTTTT
TRBV7-9	TRBJ2-1	.	14	.	CANSLKSSVVEQFF	TGTGCCAACAGCTTAAAATCAAGCGTGGTTGAGCAGTTCTTC
TRBV6-2/TRBV6-3	TRBJ1-5	.	14	.	CASSYMESNQPQHF	TGTGCCAGCAGTTACATGGAATCCAATCAGCCCCAGCATTTT
TRBV19	TRBJ2-2	.	15	.	CASSRTYKPPRELFF	TGTGCCAGTAGCCGAACATACAAACCTCCGAGGGAGCTGTTTTTT
TRBV5-5	TRBJ2-5	.	13	.	CASSFRLQETQYF	TGTGCCAGCAGCTTTCGCCTGCAAGAGACCCAGTACTTC
TRBV6-5	TRBJ2-5	.	14	.	CASSYQGRRGTQYF	TGTGCCAGCAGTTACCAGGGCCGCCGGGGGACCCAGTACTTC
TRBV7-9	TRBJ2-1	many	15	.	CASSFQEARGNEQFF	TGTGCCAGCAGCTTTCAGGAGGCAAGGGGGAATGAGCAGTTCTTC
TRBV20-1	TRBJ2-7	few	13	TRBD1	CSASGDRGFGQYF	TGCAGTGCTAGTGGGGACAGGGGGTTTGGGCAGTACTTC
TRBV10-3	TRBJ2-7	few	12	.	CAVQGVGHEQYF	TGTGCCGTACAGGGAGTCGGCCACGAGCAGTACTTC
TRBV6-2/TRBV6-3	TRBJ1-1	.	16	TRBD1	CASRPDHLTGLAEAFF	TGTGCCAGCAGGCCTGATCATCTGACAGGGTTAGCTGAAGCTTTCTTT
TRBV12-3/TRBV12-4	TRBJ2-6	.	14	.	CASSSPDLYNVLTF	TGTGCCAGCAGTTCCCCGGACCTTTACAACGTCCTGACTTTC
TRBV2	TRBJ1-5	few	16	.	CASSDRGSFSNQPQHF	TGTGCCAGCAGTGACCGGGGGAGCTTCAGCAATCAGCCCCAGCATTTT
TRBV20-1	TRBJ1-3	few	11	.	CSRQQGNTIYF	TGCAGTCGGCAGCAGGGAAACACCATATATTTT
TRBV29-1	TRBJ2-7	many	13	.	CSVARGATYEQYF	TGCAGCGTTGCTCGCGGGGCTACCTACGAGCAGTACTTC
TRBV19	TRBJ2-1	many	13	.	CASSMANYNEQFF	TGTGCCAGTAGTATGGCTAACTACAATGAGCAGTTCTTC
TRBV6-5	TRBJ2-1	few	16	.	CASRPGHSLSDNEQFF	TGTGCCAGCAGACCGGGACATTCCCTTTCCGACAATGAGCAGTTCTTC
TRBV11-3	TRBJ2-1	.	14	TRBD2	CASSLKGLRNEQFF	TGTGCCAGCAGCTTAAAGGGACTAAGGAATGAGCAGTTCTTC
TRBV12-3/TRBV12-4	TRBJ2-1	.	16	TRBD2	CASSPPAGGVHNEQFF	TGTGCCAGCAGTCCACCAGCGGGAGGAGTTCACAATGAGCAGTTCTTC
TRBV7-9	TRBJ2-7	few	14	.	CASSPAGLSYEQYF	TGTGCCAGCAGCCCAGCGGGTCTCTCCTACGAGCAGTACTTC
TRBV12-3/TRBV12-4	TRBJ2-3	.	14	.	CASSLGGVGDTQYF	TGTGCCAGCAGTTTAGGCGGGGTCGGAGATACGCAGTATTTT
TRBV10-3	TRBJ2-2	few	17	TRBD2	CAIPRGAGEVNTGELFF	TGTGCCATCCCGCGGGGAGCGGGAGAGGTGAACACCGGGGAGCTGTTTTTT
TRBV14	TRBJ2-7	few	14	TRBD2	CASTPLGLSHEQYF	TGTGCCAGCACCCCCTTGGGACTAAGCCACGAGCAGTACTTC
TRBV19	TRBJ1-4	.	14	.	CASSIGVSPEKLFF	TGTGCCAGTAGTATTGGCGTCAGCCCAGAAAAACTGTTTTTT
TRBV30	TRBJ2-7	.	13	.	CAWSRQVNYEQYF	TGTGCCTGGAGTCGGCAAGTAAACTACGAGCAGTACTTC
TRBV6-1	TRBJ2-5	.	16	TRBD2	CASSESLAGGQETQYF	TGTGCCAGCAGTGAAAGTCTAGCGGGCGGGCAAGAGACCCAGTACTTC
TRBV18	TRBJ2-5	few	14	TRBD1	CASSPQTGRETQYF	TGTGCCAGCTCACCTCAGACAGGGAGAGAGACCCAGTACTTC
TRBV12-3/TRBV12-4	TRBJ1-5	few	14	.	CASRAGTHNQPQHF	TGTGCCAGCAGAGCCGGGACCCACAATCAGCCCCAGCATTTT
TRBV7-9	TRBJ1-5	few	15	TRBD1	CASSLGQGSNQPQHF	TGTGCCAGCAGCTTAGGACAGGGCAGTAATCAGCCCCAGCATTTT
TRBV5-5	TRBJ2-1	once	15	TRBD2	CASSLTLAGTNEQFF	TGTGCCAGCAGCTTGACACTAGCGGGAACGAATGAGCAGTTCTTC
TRBV18	TRBJ2-1	.	15	TRBD2	CASSPTSVNSFEQFF	TGTGCCAGCTCACCAACTAGCGTCAACTCTTTTGAGCAGTTCTTC
TRBV5-5	TRBJ1-2	many	14	.	CASSGAVAGNGYTF	TGTGCCAGCAGCGGTGCGGTGGCAGGGAATGGCTACACCTTC
TRBV30	TRBJ2-1	few	15	TRBD2	CAWNRLAGVSGEQFF	TGTGCCTGGAACCGACTAGCGGGAGTATCTGGTGAGCAGTTCTTC
TRBV6-2/TRBV6-3	TRBJ2-5	.	15	TRBD1	CASSYSPTGSETQYF	TGTGCCAGCAGTTACTCCCCGACAGGGTCGGAGACCCAGTACTTC
TRBV19	TRBJ1-4	.	14	.	CASSGANVNEKLFF	TGTGCCAGTAGCGGCGCGAACGTTAATGAAAAACTGTTTTTT
TRBV11-2	TRBJ1-2	.	14	TRBD1	CASSLQRTGYGYTF	TGTGCCAGCAGCTTACAGAGGACAGGCTATGGCTACACCTTC
TRBV18	TRBJ2-1	many	13	.	CASSPQSYNEQFF	TGTGCCAGCTCACCCCAGTCCTACAATGAGCAGTTCTTC
TRBV3-1	TRBJ2-6	few	18	.	CASSRGAVPTSGANVLTF	TGTGCCAGCAGTCGAGGGGCGGTTCCCACCTCTGGGGCCAACGTCCTGACTTTC
TRBV12-3/TRBV12-4	TRBJ2-1	few	12	.	CASSPDWEVQFF	TGTGCCAGCAGCCCCGACTGGGAGGTGCAGTTCTTC
TRBV11-2	TRBJ1-4	few	15	TRBD1	CASSSTGGVGEKLFF	TGTGCCAGCAGCTCTACAGGGGGCGTGGGGGAAAAACTGTTTTTT
TRBV7-2	TRBJ1-5	.	14	.	CASSLEASNQPQHF	TGTGCCAGCAGCTTAGAGGCCAGCAATCAGCCCCAGCATTTT
TRBV2	TRBJ1-2	many	12	.	CASSEEAYGYTF	TGTGCCAGCAGTGAAGAGGCATATGGCTACACCTTC
TRBV7-9	TRBJ2-1	.	17	.	CASSQTSAGPGRNEQFF	TGTGCCAGCAGCCAGACGTCGGCGGGACCCGGCCGCAATGAGCAGTTCTTC
TRBV7-2	TRBJ2-7	.	16	.	CASSLGSASPRGKQYF	TGTGCCAGCAGCTTGGGGTCGGCCTCCCCCAGGGGTAAGCAGTACTTC
TRBV6-6	TRBJ2-5	few	15	TRBD2	CASSKTSGRSETQYF	TGTGCCAGCAGTAAGACTAGCGGGAGATCGGAGACCCAGTACTTC
TRBV12-3/TRBV12-4	TRBJ1-5	few	15	.	CASTMGAASRQPQHF	TGTGCCAGCACCATGGGGGCAGCATCGAGGCAGCCCCAGCATTTT
TRBV6-5	TRBJ2-7	.	12	.	CASSYGGHEQYF	TGTGCCAGCAGTTACGGAGGGCACGAGCAGTACTTC
TRBV12-3/TRBV12-4	TRBJ2-7	many	13	TRBD2	CASRLAGRYEQYF	TGTGCCTCTCGACTAGCGGGACGGTACGAGCAGTACTTC
TRBV29-1	TRBJ1-5	many	12	.	CSALRVNQPQHF	TGCAGCGCCTTGAGGGTTAATCAGCCCCAGCATTTT